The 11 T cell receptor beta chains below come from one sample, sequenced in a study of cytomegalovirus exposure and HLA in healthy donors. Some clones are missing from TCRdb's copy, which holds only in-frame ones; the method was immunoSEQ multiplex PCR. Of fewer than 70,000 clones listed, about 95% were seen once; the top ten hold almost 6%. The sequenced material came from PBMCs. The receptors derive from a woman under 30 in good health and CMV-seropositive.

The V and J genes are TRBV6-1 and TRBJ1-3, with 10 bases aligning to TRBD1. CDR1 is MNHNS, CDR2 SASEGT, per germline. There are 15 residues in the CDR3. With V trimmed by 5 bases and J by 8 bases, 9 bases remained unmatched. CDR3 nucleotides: TGTGCCAGCAGTAATACCGGGACAGGGGCCCACACCATATATTTT. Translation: CASSNTGTGAHTIYF.

The CDR3, as DNA: TGTGCCATCAGTGACTGGACTAGCGGTGAAGAGACCCAGTACTTC. Its translation: CAISDWTSGEETQYF. V is TRBV10-3 and J is TRBJ2-5; TRBD2 matches at 10 bases. Germline V CDR1 and CDR2: ENHRY, SYGVKD. The trim removed 3 bases at V and 3 bases at J, leaving 4 bases unmatched. The CDR3 runs 15 residues.

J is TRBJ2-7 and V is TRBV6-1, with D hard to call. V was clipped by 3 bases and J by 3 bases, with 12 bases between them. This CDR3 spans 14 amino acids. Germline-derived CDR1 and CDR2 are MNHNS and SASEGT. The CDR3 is CASSDSRRVYEQYF. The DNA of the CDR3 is TGTGCCAGCAGTGATAGCCGACGGGTCTACGAGCAGTACTTC.

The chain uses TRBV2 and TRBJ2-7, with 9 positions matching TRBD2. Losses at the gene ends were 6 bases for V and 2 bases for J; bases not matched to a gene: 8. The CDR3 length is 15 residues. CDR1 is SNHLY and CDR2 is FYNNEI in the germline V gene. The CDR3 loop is CASRPGVAGAYEQYF. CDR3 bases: TGTGCCAGCAGACCCGGGGTAGCGGGAGCCTACGAGCAGTACTTC.

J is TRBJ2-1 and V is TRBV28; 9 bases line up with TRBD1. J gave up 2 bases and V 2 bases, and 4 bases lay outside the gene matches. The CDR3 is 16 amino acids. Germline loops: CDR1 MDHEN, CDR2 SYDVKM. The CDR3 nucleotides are TGTGCCAGCAGTTTACGACAGGGGGGCGCCTACAATGAGCAGTTCTTC. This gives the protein CASSLRQGGAYNEQFF.

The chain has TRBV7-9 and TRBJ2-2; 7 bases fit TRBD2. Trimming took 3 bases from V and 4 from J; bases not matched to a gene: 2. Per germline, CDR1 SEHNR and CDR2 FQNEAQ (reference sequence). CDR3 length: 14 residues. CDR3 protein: CASSLWTSTGELFF. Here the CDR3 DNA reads TGTGCCAGCAGCTTGTGGACTAGCACCGGGGAGCTGTTTTTT.

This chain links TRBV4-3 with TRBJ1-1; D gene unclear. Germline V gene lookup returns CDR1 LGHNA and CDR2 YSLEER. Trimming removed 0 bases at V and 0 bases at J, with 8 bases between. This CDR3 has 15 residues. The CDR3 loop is CASSQDWRVNTEAFF. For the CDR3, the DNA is TGCGCCAGCAGCCAAGATTGGCGGGTGAACACTGAAGCTTTCTTT.

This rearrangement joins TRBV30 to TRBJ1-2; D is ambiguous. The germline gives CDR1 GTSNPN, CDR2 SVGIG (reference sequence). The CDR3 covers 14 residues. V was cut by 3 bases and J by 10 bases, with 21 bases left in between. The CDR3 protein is CAWSLGEVPLDYTF. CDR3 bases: TGTGCCTGGAGCCTCGGCGAGGTTCCCCTGGACTACACCTTC.

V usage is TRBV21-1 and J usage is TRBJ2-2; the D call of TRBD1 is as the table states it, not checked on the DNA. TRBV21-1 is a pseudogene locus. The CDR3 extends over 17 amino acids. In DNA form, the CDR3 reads TGTGCCAGCAGCAAAAACCGTGACAGTCTTAGGACCGGGGAGCTGTTTTTT. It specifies CASSKNRDSLRTGELFF.

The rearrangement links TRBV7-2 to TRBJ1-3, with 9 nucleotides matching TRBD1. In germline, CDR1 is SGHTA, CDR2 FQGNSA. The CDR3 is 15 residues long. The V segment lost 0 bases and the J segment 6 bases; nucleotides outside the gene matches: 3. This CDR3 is CASSLAGQGKNTIYF. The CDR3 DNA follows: TGTGCCAGCAGCTTAGCCGGACAGGGGAAAAACACCATATATTTT.

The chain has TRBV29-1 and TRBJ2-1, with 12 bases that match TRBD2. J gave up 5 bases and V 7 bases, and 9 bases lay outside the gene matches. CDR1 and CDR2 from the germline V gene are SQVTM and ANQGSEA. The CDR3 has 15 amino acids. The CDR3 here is CSARPRTSGDNEQFF. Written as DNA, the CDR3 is TGCAGCGCAAGACCTAGGACTAGCGGGGACAATGAGCAGTTCTTC.